The source of this T cell receptor beta chain is a study of T cell responses to AZD1222 COVID-19 vaccine. Study-wide findings and caveats: The sample set comprised mostly white British donors with more females, and clonal diversity was possibly underestimated. Two AZD1222 doses significantly raised spike-specific TCR breadth and depth over controls. Spike-spanning, vaccine-associated CD4 TCRs were dominant at 160-218 and 743-854. The reported proportion of spike-specific TCRs targeting unmutated variant regions was nearly half.

A note on this clone: As yet, its antigen is unknown.

Deletions cut 0 bases from V and 0 bases from J, with 6 bases between. The CDR3 length is 14 residues. Germline lookup yields CDR1 SGHRS and CDR2 YFSETQ. Only in-frame clones appear in the TCRdb table, and some are missing; sequencing was by immunoSEQ multiplex PCR. The data contain under 200,000 clones, 94% of them seen just once; the ten biggest clones take up about 9.3%. The clonotype originates from an adult in good health. The chain is built from TRBV5-1 and TRBJ2-5; D not resolved. The sample here was peripheral blood, taken on day 0 of AZD1222 vaccination. The CDR3 sequence: CASSLAIYQETQYF. The CDR3 region has the DNA TGCGCCAGCAGCTTGGCCATCTACCAAGAGACCCAGTACTTC.